Listed here is a single T cell receptor beta chain. Ten or more counts support this clonotype. There is no known antigen for this receptor. No base qualities exist here, and no much larger clone lies one base off it. The Immunoverse kit was used to build TCR libraries from around 420 ng RNA, with molecular barcoded adaptors covering alpha/delta and beta/gamma chains. TCR library preparation used the same RNA that went into transcriptome sequencing. Sequencing of the TCR libraries was done on an Illumina HiSeq 4000 with 2 x 150 cycles. In the paper's pipeline: MiXCR aligned TCR reads to human V, D, J and C references and assembled the aligned reads into CDR3 clonotypes, with quality filtering and error correction included. The tcR package in R was used for analysis of clonotype counts and gene usage diversity. For inspection of raw mapping reads, RNA-seq reads were mapped by STAR aligner version 2.5.3a onto GRCh37 of the human genome. To test how sequencing depth affected the clonotypes detected, IR-seq fastq files were randomly downsampled with Seqtk 1.3. The public reads were run again by TCRdb, first through fastp at Q25 and then through MiXCR, and only productive beta chains were kept. When rows share a CDR3 protein, they turn into one entry using the most common DNA and genes. The V and J calls were not made by the authors but by TCRdb's processing. This sample holds about 10,000 distinct CDR3 sequences; approximately 15% were observed only once. Less than 30% of the sample rests with the top ten.

The source of the sample is a study of read filtering for tumor transcriptome and immune sequencing (dated by TCRdb to 2020 to 2021). Concerning the study at large: The cohort had roughly 18 male and more than 12 female patients with a mean age of around 69 years, ranging from roughly 45 to 80. By revised international staging, 8 or 9 patients were R-ISS I, about 16 were R-ISS II and more than five were R-ISS III. After DNase treatment, whole-transcriptome libraries were prepared with the TruSeq RNA Access Library Prep Kit. Per sample, about 4.05 to 10.27 million TCR-region mapped reads were obtained with IR-seq, compared with only 85 to 1273 with RNA-seq. TCR repertoires obtained by targeted immune repertoire sequencing and by bulk whole-transcriptome sequencing performed on the same bone marrow samples were compared. As a main aim, a read-filtering strategy for immune repertoire data was addressed, with the specific question being whether clonotypes supported by a single read should be removed. Results and caveats for the whole study, not just this receptor: In IR-seq, single-read clonotypes were approximately 82% of clonotypes but 3% to 4% of total reads; in RNA-seq they were 74.6% of clonotypes and roughly 42% of reads. The sorted CD138-negative fraction was not purified T cells but a mixed bone marrow immune population. Compared with RNA-seq, IR-seq captured clonotypes at much greater depth and more reliably, and a smaller IR-seq throughput was enough to identify most of the shared clonotypes. The correlation between IR-seq and RNA-seq shared clonotype proportions rose when single-read clonotypes were removed.

Reading from cysteine to phenylalanine, the CDR3 counts 14 amino acids. The read is trimmed to its CDR3 DNA, 42 bases read in frame from base 1. After removal of 8 bases from V and 4 bases from J, the junction retains 6 bases not matched to a gene. For CDR1 and CDR2, the germline V gene (reference sequence) lists LNHDA and SQIVND. Bone marrow was sampled from every patient at the time of active disease. Ficoll-Hypaque density gradient centrifugation was used to isolate bone marrow mononuclear cells. Myeloma plasma cells were removed and CD138-negative cells were collected by negative selection after labeling with CD138 magnetic microbeads on a MACS separator. The purity of the isolated cells was checked by flow cytometry with CD138 antibodies on an Attune NxT. Total RNA was extracted using TRIzol reagent and was quantified on a NanoDrop spectrophotometer. For each patient, the CD138-negative bone marrow sample underwent paired RNA-seq and IR-seq.

The sample taken for sequencing was a population of CD138-negative cells sorted from bone marrow. The cell subset or site label, read with the paper, signifies: bone marrow mononuclear cells depleted of CD138+ plasma/myeloma cells by negative magnetic selection. This sequence originates from a donor over 35 with multiple myeloma. The chain is encoded by TRBV19 joined to TRBJ2-1, and TRBD1 aligns with 9 junction nucleotides. For the CDR3, the sequence is CASGGTGPYNEQFF. The sequence in DNA is TGTGCCAGTGGGGGGACAGGGCCATACAATGAGCAGTTCTTC.